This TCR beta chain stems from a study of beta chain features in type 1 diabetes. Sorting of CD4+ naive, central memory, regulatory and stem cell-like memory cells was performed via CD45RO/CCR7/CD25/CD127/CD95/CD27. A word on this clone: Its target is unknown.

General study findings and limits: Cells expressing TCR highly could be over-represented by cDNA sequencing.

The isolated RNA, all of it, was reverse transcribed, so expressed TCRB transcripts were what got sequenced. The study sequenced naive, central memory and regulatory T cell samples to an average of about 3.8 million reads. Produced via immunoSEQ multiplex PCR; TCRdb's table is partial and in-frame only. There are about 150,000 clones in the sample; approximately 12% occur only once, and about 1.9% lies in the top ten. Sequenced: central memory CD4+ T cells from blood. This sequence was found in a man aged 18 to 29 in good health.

The CDR3 sequence: CASTTLGDTTYDTQYF. DNA for the CDR3: TGTGCCAGCACCACTCTCGGGGACACCACTTACGATACGCAGTATTTT. The gene calls are TRBV28 and TRBJ2-3, with D maybe TRBD1 (6 bases). Germline CDR1 reads MDHEN; CDR2 reads SYDVKM. This CDR3 spans 16 amino acids. Trimming took 7 bases from V and 6 from J, leaving 23 bases between them.